This T cell receptor beta chain was captured in a study of T-cell reconstitution after alpha-beta-depleted transplantation in children. Unique molecular identifiers were built into the TCRbeta library. Each CDR3 protein is one row after TCRdb ran MiXCR on the PCR reads. The sample consists of about 110,000 distinct CDR3 sequences, 10% of them appearing once. A few counts support this clonotype. This receptor was obtained from a boy younger than 10 with acute lymphoblastic leukemia, due to receive a stem cell transplant. The sample consisted of PBMCs, taken before TCRalphabeta/CD19-depleted stem cell transplant.

CDR3 sequence (DNA): TGCGCCAGCAGCTTGGGGCCTATGACAAGCACTGAAGCTTTCTTT. Protein product: CASSLGPMTSTEAFF. The chain links TRBV5-1 to TRBJ1-1; D is unresolved. With 0 bases removed from V and 4 bases from J, the gap between germline ends came to 13 bases. The CDR3 length is 15 residues. Germline CDR1 is SGHRS and CDR2 is YFSETQ.